This T cell receptor beta chain was sequenced in a study of shared clonotypes between healthy human individuals. Sequenced by immunoSEQ multiplex PCR; TCRdb stores in-frame clones only, minus some. This sample has about 980,000 clones, with less than 85% found just once. This CDR3 has 17 amino acids. Germline CDR1 reads SNHLY; CDR2 reads FYNNEI. V dropped 6 bases and J dropped 3; count of bases not matched to a gene: 12. Overall study findings and caveats: Naive subsets usually exceeded memory subsets in estimated richness. There were few donors, and this limited the genetic and exposure-history diversity represented. The authors expected sequencing depth to affect clonotype sharing among donors.

About this clone itself: Its antigen is as yet unknown.

The origin of this receptor is a man aged 18 to 35 in good health. The source material was memory CD4+ T cells sorted from blood. Subset reported: CD45RA-negative fraction. This chain links TRBV2 with TRBJ2-2; TRBD2 matches 8 bases. This chain's CDR3 is CASRGRLREEDTGELFF. CDR3 nucleotides: TGTGCCAGCAGGGGTAGGCTGCGGGAGGAGGACACCGGGGAGCTGTTTTTT.